The clone carrying this T cell receptor (beta chain) was picked up a small number of times. Germline trimming cut 6 bases from V and 7 bases from J; bases unmatched to any gene: 23. The CDR3 sequence is 18 residues long. The germline CDR1 and CDR2 sequences are SQVTM and ANQGSEA. This specimen comes from a study of blood T cell repertoires in COVID-19. Clones were read by immunoSEQ multiplex PCR, and TCRdb kept only the in-frame ones, dropping some. The sample consists of approximately 210,000 clones, roughly 78% of them appearing once. The chain uses TRBV29-1 and TRBJ2-2; 7 nucleotides agree with TRBD1. The clonotype originates from a woman in her thirties or forties with acute or convalescent COVID-19. Sequencing was performed on peripheral blood. DNA of the CDR3: TGCAGCGTCAGACTGGGGGTGCGTCGACAGGGAAGCCTCGGGGAGCTGTTTTTT. Amino acids: CSVRLGVRRQGSLGELFF.